The rows below give T cell receptor beta chains drawn from one sample of a study of shared clonotypes between healthy human individuals. Here immunoSEQ multiplex PCR was the method, and the copy in TCRdb shows in-frame clones only, minus some. The table has around 2,100,000 clones, approximately 94% seen once. Input material: naive CD8+ T cells sorted from blood. These TCRs come from a man younger than 30 in good health. Each CDR3 is given with its conserved first and last residue.

v_call | cdr3_length | cdr3_aa
TRBV7-8 | 14 | CASSLARLGYEQYF
TRBV6-5 | 13 | CASSLGYGYGYTF
TRBV9 | 13 | CASSVSEGTEAFF
TRBV25-1 | 13 | CASAGTASYEQYF
TRBV10-3 | 15 | CAISESKGANYGYTF
TRBV27 | 18 | CASSLEVERLRQTDTQYF
TRBV7-9 | 11 | CASSFLETQYF
TRBV27 | 15 | CASSLYRGRTGELFF
TRBV27 | 13 | CASSGSGDGEQFF
TRBV27 | 14 | CASSGTSGIYEQYF
TRBV30 | 12 | CAWSLIQGTQYF
TRBV6-1 | 12 | CASTVGGSEQYF
TRBV7-9 | 14 | CASSSFGQVETQYF
TRBV27 | 18 | CASSPTPSGRLGTDTQYF
TRBV5-6 | 16 | CASSPLMSANTGELFF
TRBV10-3 | 12 | CAIGGGSYEQYF
TRBV7-9 | 14 | CASSLLRVPYEQYF
TRBV5-6 | 13 | CASSPGAAGEQYF
TRBV7-9 | 14 | CASSPGQGADEQFF
TRBV7-2 | 18 | CASSFITGGDYFNYGYTF
TRBV9 | 14 | CASSAQGYNTEAFF
TRBV6-6 | 15 | CASRKRTSGSYEQYF
TRBV20-1 | 11 | CSAIRAHEQYF
TRBV5-6 | 12 | CASSLQGTREHF
TRBV27 | 14 | CASTQTGADYGYTF
TRBV25-1 | 15 | CASSPLGQGRDEQFF
TRBV4-1 | 16 | CASSQAKVSGHNEQFF
TRBV7-9 | 19 | CASSSFNLRGAGMNTEAFF
TRBV10-3 | 15 | CAISESETRNYGYTF
TRBV27 | 16 | CASSLDAGEGVNEQFF
TRBV7-9 | 14 | CASSFTSSYNEQFF
TRBV7-2 | 14 | CASSFRVGPYEQYF
TRBV4-3 | 15 | CASSPSTSGTYEQYF
TRBV5-1 | 18 | CASSSSALGTAGANVLTF
TRBV6-5 | 15 | CASSSSTSGSIEQYF
TRBV5-4 | 12 | CASSLGFTQAFF
TRBV11-2 | 12 | CASSPPGSEQYF
TRBV30 | 14 | CAWSVLGGNEKLFF
TRBV14 | 13 | CASSQGPLYEQYF
TRBV10-3 | 15 | CAISDRDIFGDEQYF
TRBV6-1 | 12 | CASRTAGNTIYF